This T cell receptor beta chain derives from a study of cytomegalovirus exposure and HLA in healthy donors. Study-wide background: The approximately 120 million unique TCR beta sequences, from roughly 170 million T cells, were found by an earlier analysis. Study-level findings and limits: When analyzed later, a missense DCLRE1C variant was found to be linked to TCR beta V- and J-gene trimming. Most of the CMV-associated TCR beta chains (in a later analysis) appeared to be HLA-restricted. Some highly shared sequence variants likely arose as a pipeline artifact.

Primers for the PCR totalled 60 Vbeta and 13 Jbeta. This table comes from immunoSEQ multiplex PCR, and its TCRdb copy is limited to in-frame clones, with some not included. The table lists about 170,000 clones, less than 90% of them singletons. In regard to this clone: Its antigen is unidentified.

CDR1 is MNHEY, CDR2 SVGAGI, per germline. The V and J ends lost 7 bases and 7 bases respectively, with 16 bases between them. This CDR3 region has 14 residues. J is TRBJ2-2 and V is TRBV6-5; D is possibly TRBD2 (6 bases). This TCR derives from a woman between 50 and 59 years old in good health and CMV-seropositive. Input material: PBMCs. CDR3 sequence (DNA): TGTGCCAGCAAGACGGGAGTGAAGGTCGGGGAGCTGTTTTTT. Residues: CASKTGVKVGELFF.